This section outlines one TCR beta chain sequence together with its context. Its antigen is still unknown. Trimming stripped 5 bases from V and 6 bases from J, with 16 bases between. Looked up from germline, CDR1 is MDHEN and CDR2 is SYDVKM. The CDR3 extends over 14 amino acids. A single record per CDR3 protein comes from TCRdb applying MiXCR to the reads. The sample carries hundreds of thousands of distinct CDR3 sequences, approximately 33% recorded once. These data originate in a study of T cell repertoires in cytomegalovirus infection. As for the study in general: Use of recently identified HLA-C-restricted and well-studied HLA-B-restricted CMV epitopes was part of the study. Carrying CMV and the relevant HLA type showed in public TCR beta signatures.

Study-level results: The ex vivo response was dominated by HLA-C-restricted CMV-specific TCR beta clonotypes. Identification of carriers of CMV plus the relevant HLA was achieved through cumulative public TCR beta family frequency.

Sample: cultured PBMCs, taken from culture after CMV antigen stimulation. V is TRBV28 and J is TRBJ1-2; a possible D gene is TRBD1 (5 bases). The clonotype was recovered from a human donor in good health (CMV status not recorded). Some clones in this sample may be carry-over from other donors' samples. The CDR3 bases are TGTGCCAGCAGTGGACACCCGTCCTCGGATGGCTACACCTTC. It codes for CASSGHPSSDGYTF.